Listed below are T cell receptor beta chains from one sample, sequenced in a study of blood T cell repertoires in COVID-19. Measured with immunoSEQ multiplex PCR; TCRdb has only the in-frame clones, and not every one. This table holds fewer than 200,000 clones, around 73% found once. Sample: PBMCs or T cells enriched from blood (not recorded which). The origin of the receptors is a woman in her forties or fifties who had recovered from COVID-19. Both conserved end residues are part of each CDR3.

j_call v_call cdr3_aa
TRBJ1-5 TRBV9 CASSVDAAVQPQHF
TRBJ1-5 TRBV28 CASRSPTPSNQPQHF
TRBJ1-6 TRBV24-1 CATSDTNENSPLHF
TRBJ2-1 TRBV18 CASSPGTANEQFF
TRBJ2-3 TRBV7-8 CASSLLAGGTDTQYF
TRBJ1-6 TRBV10-2 CASRLQVNSPLHF
TRBJ2-5 TRBV6-5 CASTGSETQYF
TRBJ1-2 TRBV7-9 CASSLADMSYGYTF
TRBJ1-5 TRBV25-1 CASIPSGTASNQPQHF
TRBJ1-4 TRBV30 CAWTHRDRDEKLFF
TRBJ1-2 TRBV4-2 CASSQVGLVVRTPNYGYTF
TRBJ1-6 TRBV14 CASSHNRGVNSPLHF
TRBJ2-2 TRBV27 CASSLKPSGTGELFF
TRBJ1-5 TRBV7-3 CASGQVDSNQPQHF
TRBJ2-7 TRBV10-2 CASRLGQGAYEQYF
TRBJ2-1 TRBV28 CASSSLAEQFF
TRBJ1-2 TRBV28 CASSFPGQAGGYTF
TRBJ1-5 TRBV6-6 CATTDSMNQPQHF
TRBJ2-4 TRBV7-8 CASSLARRGSENIQYF
TRBJ1-1 TRBV20-1 CSASFGGQIHTEAFF
TRBJ2-3 TRBV14 CASSQEGTRWHTQYF
TRBJ2-3 TRBV6-5 CASSFITKDTQYF
TRBJ2-4 TRBV5-1 CASSLEGGMGDQYF
TRBJ1-2 TRBV30 CAWSELGAYGYTF
TRBJ2-5 TRBV27 CASRKGVGETQYF
TRBJ2-1 TRBV14 CASSQDEINEQFF
TRBJ2-2 TRBV6-5 CASSYSFRPTGELFF
TRBJ1-5 TRBV6-2/TRBV6-3 CASSSYGTGVLQPQHF
TRBJ1-5 TRBV28 CASSLQNQPQHF
TRBJ2-1 TRBV29-1 CSASNNEQFF
TRBJ1-6 TRBV7-6 CASSPGGQGRSPLHF
TRBJ1-2 TRBV2 CASRGTVRSGYTF
TRBJ2-2 TRBV4-1 CASSQEVQVGELFF
TRBJ2-7 TRBV4-2 CASSQAHSGTSGYEQYF
TRBJ2-2 TRBV5-1 CASYFTGELFF
TRBJ1-5 TRBV19 CASSIQKSQPQHF
TRBJ1-2 TRBV30 CAWYRVDYGYTF
TRBJ1-5 TRBV18 CASSPPPGRRDQPQHF
TRBJ1-4 TRBV10-3 CAISEKGGAVEKLFF